This T cell receptor beta chain was recorded in a study of shared clonotypes between healthy human individuals. With respect to this clone: Its specificity is not known.

Study-level points and caveats: The naive CD4 repertoires of a handful of donors were compared, and roughly 5% of clonotypes were shared. Generally, naive subsets (rather than memory subsets) showed larger estimated richness. Non-shared clonotypes showed lower generation probabilities than clonotypes common to all four donors.

In the study's own analysis: ImmunoSEQ output lacked quality scores and full-length reads, limiting matched filtering. Assay: immunoSEQ multiplex PCR; the TCRdb copy retains only in-frame clones and omits some. D and trimming come from the DNA, and the V and J calls and clone size come from that table. The sample yields 2 million to 2.5 million clones, about 95% seen once. The length of the CDR3 is 12 residues. Trimming removed 8 bases at V and 3 bases at J, with 10 bases between. Germline CDR1 and CDR2: MNHNS and SASEGT. Positive CCR7 selection of CD45RO-negative cells yielded the naive CD8 cells, and terminally differentiated effector memory CD45RA+ cells were excluded.

V usage is TRBV6-1 and J usage is TRBJ1-2; maybe TRBD1 (6 bases). This TCR came from a man in his late teens or twenties in good health. Source material: naive CD8+ T cells sorted from blood. Here the CDR3 DNA reads TGTGCCAGCCTCAGACAGGACTATGGCTACACCTTC. This encodes CASLRQDYGYTF.